This passage covers 21 T cell receptor beta chains from one sample sequenced in a study of control samples from healthy donors and cancer patients. Clones were sequenced by immunoSEQ multiplex PCR, and TCRdb holds only the in-frame ones, with some missing. The profile shows about 120,000 clones, about 94% of them singletons. Sample: blood. These receptors were obtained from a man between 25 and 39 years old in good health.

This clone was seen a single time. The gene calls are TRBV7-9 and TRBJ1-4, with 10 bases that match TRBD1. CDR3 length equals 15 residues. Trimming at V came to 4 bases and at J to 8 bases, leaving 7 bases not matched to a gene. The germline CDR1 and CDR2 sequences are SEHNR and FQNEAQ (reference sequence). CDR3 nucleotide sequence: TGTGCCAGCAGCTCCCGACAGGGGGCGAGGGAAAAACTGTTTTTT. As protein: CASSSRQGAREKLFF.

The CDR3 loop is CASENRVANYGYTF. CDR3 in DNA: TGTGCCAGTGAAAACAGGGTAGCTAACTATGGCTACACCTTC. The V and J genes are TRBV19 and TRBJ1-2; tentative D call: TRBD1 (6 bases). CDR1 and CDR2 from the germline V gene are LNHDA and SQIVND (reference sequence). This CDR3 has 14 amino acids. Trimming removed 8 bases at V and 0 bases at J, with 13 bases between.

The chain joins TRBV6-1 to TRBJ2-7, with D possibly TRBD1 on 6 matching bases. V was pared by 0 bases and J by 3 bases, with 12 bases between. CDR1 and CDR2 from the germline V gene are MNHNS and SASEGT. This CDR3 is 15 amino acids long. The CDR3 DNA reads as TGTGCCAGCAGTGAAGCATTATTACAGGGCTACGAGCAGTACGTC. This codes for CASSEALLQGYEQYV.

V is TRBV13 and J is TRBJ2-1; the match to TRBD2 covers 7 bases. The V segment lost 3 bases and the J segment 1 base; nucleotides outside the gene matches: 0. This CDR3 is built from 14 residues. Germline assignment: CDR1 PRHDT and CDR2 FYEKMQ (reference sequence). The CDR3 spells CASSLGGSYNEQFF. For the CDR3, the DNA is TGTGCCAGCAGCTTGGGGGGGTCCTACAATGAGCAGTTCTTC.

For this clone: The same CDR3 also results from other DNA sequences found in this sample. The chain has TRBV29-1 and TRBJ1-1, with D tentatively TRBD1 (5 bases). Germline loops: CDR1 SQVTM, CDR2 ANQGSEA. Trimming removed 5 bases at V and 5 bases at J, with 9 bases between. This CDR3 spans 11 amino acids. CDR3 sequence (DNA): TGCAGCGTTTATGGGGGGACTGAAGCTTTCTTT. Residues: CSVYGGTEAFF.

This clone was seen only once. In nucleotides, the CDR3 is TGTGCCAGCAGTCTACACTCCTACTCTGGAAACACCATATATTTT. As protein: CASSLHSYSGNTIYF. V usage is TRBV6-5 and J usage is TRBJ1-3; D unclear. The CDR3 has 15 amino acids. The V gene's germline CDR1 is MNHEY and CDR2 SVGAGI. Deletions cut 5 bases from V and 0 bases from J, with 11 bases between.

The chain combines TRBV15 with TRBJ2-3; TRBD2 aligns across 14 bases. Trimming took 1 base from V and 6 from J; bases not matched to a gene: 9. Looked up from germline, CDR1 is LNHNV and CDR2 is YYDKDF (reference sequence). CDR3 size: 18 residues. DNA for the CDR3: TGTGCCACCAGCAGAGGGCGGACTAGCGGGGGGCCGTTGGATACGCAGTATTTT. Translation: CATSRGRTSGGPLDTQYF.

CDR3 in DNA: TGTGCCAGCAGCTTAAATGTGGGAACTGAAGCTTTCTTT. As protein: CASSLNVGTEAFF. The rearrangement uses TRBV11-2 and TRBJ1-1; D unclear. The CDR3 has 13 amino acids. V lost 2 bases to trimming and J lost 5 bases, with 9 bases between them. Germline-derived CDR1 and CDR2 are SGHAT and FQNNGV.

There are a few counts of this clone. In the same sample, other DNA sequences code for this CDR3. The J gene is TRBJ1-5, the V gene TRBV27, with TRBD1 as a possible D gene (6 bases). This CDR3 is 14 amino acids long. Germline assignment: CDR1 MNHEY and CDR2 SMNVEV (reference sequence). V was cut by 3 bases and J by 4 bases, with 10 bases left in between. CDR3 bases: TGTGCCAGCAGTTTGGAGGGGGGTAATCAGCCCCAGCATTTT. It translates to CASSLEGGNQPQHF.

This rearrangement joins TRBV6-5 to TRBJ2-1; D gene ambiguous. V lost 7 bases and J lost 5, with 9 bases in between. The length of the CDR3 is 12 residues. Germline CDR1 is MNHEY and CDR2 is SVGAGI. Here the CDR3 DNA reads TGTGCCAGCAAGTACAGCCACAATGAGCAGTTCTTC. Translation gives CASKYSHNEQFF.

The chain is built from TRBV11-2 and TRBJ2-2; TRBD2 agrees at 7 bases. Germline loops: CDR1 SGHAT, CDR2 FQNNGV. J lost 0 bases, V lost 5 bases, and 6 bases had no gene match. The CDR3 has 16 residues. CDR3 in DNA: TGTGCCAGCAGCCAATTGGGGGGGACGAACACCGGGGAGCTGTTTTTT. Translation: CASSQLGGTNTGELFF.

This chain links TRBV7-2 with TRBJ1-1; D not resolved. From germline, CDR1 is SGHTA and CDR2 FQGNSA. V dropped 2 bases and J dropped 7 bases, with 8 bases sitting between them. The length of the CDR3 is 12 residues. The CDR3 reads CASSLSRGEAFF. DNA for the CDR3: TGTGCCAGCAGCTTAAGTCGGGGTGAAGCTTTCTTT.

V usage is TRBV5-1 and J usage is TRBJ2-1; 9 nucleotides match TRBD1. The CDR3 consists of 15 residues. Per germline, CDR1 SGHRS and CDR2 YFSETQ. V lost 4 bases, J lost 1 base, and 3 bases stayed unmatched. The CDR3 protein is CASSQGQGSYNEQFF. The CDR3 nucleotides are TGCGCCAGCAGCCAGGGACAGGGATCCTACAATGAGCAGTTCTTC.

This chain connects TRBV15 to TRBJ2-1, with 8 bases that match TRBD2. Losses at the gene ends were 3 bases for V and 7 bases for J; bases not matched to a gene: 8. The length of the CDR3 is 15 residues. The germline gives CDR1 LNHNV, CDR2 YYDKDF (reference sequence). The CDR3 here is CATSSPRTSRNEQFF. The CDR3 DNA sequence: TGTGCCACCAGCAGCCCTCGGACTAGCCGGAATGAGCAGTTCTTC.

The rearrangement joins TRBV11-2 to TRBJ2-7, with TRBD1 identical over 10 bases. With 1 base clipped from V and 0 bases from J, the junction kept 9 bases outside the gene matches. CDR1 is SGHAT and CDR2 is FQNNGV in the germline V gene. CDR3 size: 18 residues. For the CDR3, the DNA is TGTGCCAGCAGCTTAGTCATTGGGACAGGGGATTACTCCTACGAGCAGTACTTC. Amino acid sequence: CASSLVIGTGDYSYEQYF.

This clone is a singleton in its sample. This rearrangement joins TRBV27 to TRBJ1-6; 7 positions agree with TRBD1. With 3 bases clipped from V and 0 bases from J, the junction kept 8 bases outside the gene matches. CDR1 and CDR2 from the germline V gene are MNHEY and SMNVEV (reference sequence). CDR3 length: 18 residues. The CDR3 sequence: CASSFTGQAPSYNSPLHF. The CDR3 nucleotides read TGTGCCAGCAGTTTCACAGGACAGGCCCCCTCCTATAATTCACCCCTCCACTTT.

The rearrangement links TRBV7-9 to TRBJ1-2; D gene unclear. The V end was cut by 5 bases, the J end by 2 bases, with 12 bases between. This CDR3 spans 14 amino acids. The germline CDR1 and CDR2 sequences are SEHNR and FQNEAQ (reference sequence). The CDR3 loop is CASSPLDGNYGYTF. Here the CDR3 DNA reads TGTGCCAGCAGCCCTTTGGACGGCAACTATGGCTACACCTTC.

The chain recombines TRBV27 with TRBJ1-2, with D possibly TRBD1 on 5 matching bases. The CDR3 contains 13 residues. The V and J ends lost 6 bases and 3 bases respectively, with 11 bases between them. The germline gives CDR1 MNHEY, CDR2 SMNVEV (reference sequence). The CDR3 spells CASSLKGDYGYTF. The CDR3, as DNA: TGTGCCAGCAGCTTAAAAGGGGACTATGGCTACACCTTC.

The chain couples TRBV19 to TRBJ1-5; 7 nucleotides align to TRBD1. Germline CDR1 and CDR2: LNHDA and SQIVND (reference sequence). J gave up 1 base and V 2 bases, and 5 bases lay outside the gene matches. This CDR3 spans 16 amino acids. The CDR3 DNA is TGTGCCAGTAGTATAACTGGGACAGTGAGCAATCAGCCCCAGCATTTT. It encodes CASSITGTVSNQPQHF.

The chain is built from TRBV6-6 and TRBJ1-5, with 7 bases fitting TRBD1. V shed 8 bases, J shed 6 bases, and the junction held 16 bases outside the gene matches. This CDR3 region has 16 residues. Germline V gene data show CDR1 as MNHNY and CDR2 as SVGAGI (reference sequence). The CDR3 region has the DNA TGTGCCAGCGCACAAGGGGGGGGGACAGCGGGTCAGCCCCAGCATTTT. It encodes CASAQGGGTAGQPQHF.

The V and J genes are TRBV29-1 and TRBJ2-3; maybe TRBD1 (5 bases). This CDR3 is built from 11 residues. The V gene lost 7 bases and the J gene lost 4 bases, with 9 bases spanning the gap. Germline-derived CDR1 and CDR2 are SQVTM and ANQGSEA. The CDR3: CSGRAADTQYF. CDR3 bases: TGCAGCGGCAGGGCGGCAGATACGCAGTATTTT.